These 21 T cell receptor beta chains share one sample of origin, sequenced in a study of STAT3 mutations in large granular lymphocyte leukemia. Overall study findings and caveats: Every T-cell large granular lymphocyte leukemia patient had at least one immunodominant TCR beta clonotype.

The antigens of these receptors remain unknown. Repertoires were generated with immunoSEQ multiplex PCR, while TCRdb's copy carries only in-frame clones and drops some. The sample records 1,300 to 1,500 clones, approximately 71% being singletons. The sample taken for sequencing was peripheral blood mononuclear cells. The receptors originated from a woman between 65 and 79 years old with T-cell large granular lymphocyte leukemia. Some clones in this sample may be carry-over from other donors' samples.

The chain is built from TRBV7-6 and TRBJ2-5, with D unclear. The germline V and J ends were trimmed by 1 base and 1 base, with 7 bases remaining between them. This CDR3 spans 14 amino acids. The germline V gene encodes CDR1 SGHVS and CDR2 FNYEAQ. The CDR3 coding sequence is TGTGCCAGCAGCTTAGAGGCTGTCCAAGAGACCCAGTACTTC. Its protein is CASSLEAVQETQYF.

V usage is TRBV27 and J usage is TRBJ2-7; tentative D call: TRBD2 (5 bases). V gave up 3 bases and J gave up 4 bases, with 10 bases separating them. The CDR3 is 13 amino acids. CDR1 is MNHEY and CDR2 is SMNVEV in the germline V gene (reference sequence). The CDR3 region has the DNA TGTGCCAGCAGTTTTGGCCGGGAATACGAGCAGTACTTC. As protein: CASSFGREYEQYF.

The V gene is TRBV18, the J gene TRBJ2-5; D possibly corresponds to TRBD2 (5 bases). Germline CDR1 KGHSH, CDR2 LQKENI. The CDR3 covers 13 residues. Trimming stripped 2 bases from V and 4 bases from J, with 8 bases between. CDR3 nucleotides: TGTGCCAGCTCACCAGGCGCGGGAGAGACCCAGTACTTC. Amino acid sequence: CASSPGAGETQYF.

This clone occurred once. The V gene is TRBV6-6, the J gene TRBJ2-7; TRBD2 aligns across 13 bases. The CDR3 spans 15 residues. V was clipped by 6 bases and J by 2 bases; unmatched bases: 4. Germline CDR1 and CDR2: MNHNY and SVGAGI (reference sequence). This chain's CDR3 is CASRGTSGVTYEQYF. CDR3 bases: TGTGCCAGCAGGGGGACTAGCGGGGTTACCTACGAGCAGTACTTC.

This clone was found a few times. The chain is built from TRBV5-4 and TRBJ2-7; D perhaps matches TRBD1 (6 bases). The germline V gene has CDR1 SGHNT and CDR2 YYREEE (reference sequence). The CDR3 runs to 15 residues. The ends were cut back, 0 bases at V and 4 bases at J, with 14 bases in the middle. The CDR3 region is CASSLAGTLTYEQYF. CDR3 bases: TGTGCCAGCAGCTTGGCCGGGACACTAACTTACGAGCAGTACTTC.

This clone was observed a few times. V is TRBV6-1 and J is TRBJ2-7; TRBD1 aligns across 10 bases. After removal of 1 base from V and 0 bases from J, the junction contained 0 bases not matched to a gene. This CDR3 is built from 15 residues. Germline V CDR1 and CDR2: MNHNS, SASEGT. The CDR3 region is CASSEGTGGSYEQYF. The DNA for the CDR3 is TGTGCCAGCAGTGAAGGGACAGGGGGCTCCTACGAGCAGTACTTC.

This clone is termed large. The chain carries TRBV5-6 and TRBJ1-2, with a possible D match to TRBD1 (5 bases). The CDR3 spans 12 residues. The V and J ends lost 4 bases and 8 bases respectively, with 12 bases between them. The germline V gene encodes CDR1 SGHDT and CDR2 YYEEEE. For the CDR3, the DNA is TGTGCCAGCAGCGCAGGGTTCTCGGGCTACACCTTC. Translating gives CASSAGFSGYTF.

The V gene is TRBV30, the J gene TRBJ1-1, with TRBD1 matching over 9 bases. The V gene end was trimmed by 3 bases and the J gene end by 5 bases; junction bases not matched to a gene: 10. The CDR3 is made up of 15 amino acids. Germline CDR1 GTSNPN, CDR2 SVGIG (reference sequence). The CDR3 is CAWSLQGAGRTEAFF. The CDR3 DNA sequence: TGTGCCTGGAGCCTACAGGGGGCTGGTCGGACTGAAGCTTTCTTT.

The chain carries TRBV10-1 and TRBJ1-5; D possibly corresponds to TRBD1 (5 bases). Trimming shortened V by 8 bases and J by 0 bases, and 17 bases separated the two germline ends. Germline V gives CDR1 WNHNN, CDR2 SYGVQD (reference sequence). This CDR3 is built from 16 residues. The DNA for the CDR3 is TGCGCCAGCCCCGAGGGCAGGGAGTGTAGCAATCAGCCCCAGCATTTT. The encoded protein is CASPEGRECSNQPQHF.

This chain uses TRBV2 with TRBJ2-7; D is perhaps TRBD1 (5 bases). The germline V and J ends were trimmed by 6 bases and 3 bases, with 9 bases remaining between them. Looked up from germline, CDR1 is SNHLY and CDR2 is FYNNEI. This CDR3 is built from 12 residues. The DNA of the CDR3 is TGTGCCAGCAGCCGGACAAACTACGAGCAGTACTTC. Its translation: CASSRTNYEQYF.

This clone has only a few counts. The genes are TRBV19 and TRBJ1-5; maybe TRBD1 (5 bases). V was shortened by 4 bases and J by 5 bases, with 9 bases between the two germline ends. CDR3 length: 13 amino acids. From germline, CDR1 is LNHDA and CDR2 SQIVND (reference sequence). The CDR3 DNA reads as TGTGCCAGTAGTACAGGGTTGGATCAGCCCCAGCATTTT. It yields the protein CASSTGLDQPQHF.

The CDR3 reads CASSLYGGGTEAFF. In DNA, the CDR3 is TGCGCCAGCAGCTTGTATGGGGGCGGAACTGAAGCTTTCTTT. The V call is TRBV5-1, the J call TRBJ1-1; possible D gene TRBD1, 6 bases. The V and J ends lost 1 base and 5 bases respectively, with 12 bases between them. Germline CDR1 SGHRS, CDR2 YFSETQ. CDR3 size: 14 residues.

This clone was seen a single time. The chain is built from TRBV6-5 and TRBJ1-2; no clear D. The CDR3 extends over 14 amino acids. CDR1 and CDR2 from the germline V gene are MNHEY and SVGAGI. Trimming removed 0 bases at V and 5 bases at J, with 10 bases between. CDR3 region: CASSYSQAPYGYTF. The CDR3 nucleotides read TGTGCCAGCAGTTACTCGCAGGCCCCTTATGGCTACACCTTC.

The V call is TRBV5-1, the J call TRBJ1-2; no clear D. The CDR3 consists of 15 residues. Germline V CDR1 and CDR2: SGHRS, YFSETQ. The ends were cut back, 4 bases at V and 4 bases at J, with 17 bases in the middle. CDR3 nucleotide sequence: TGCGCCAGCAGCCCTTATGGGGTTTCAGTCTATGGCTACACCTTC. Encoded protein: CASSPYGVSVYGYTF.

The sample holds one count of this clone. This chain connects TRBV23-1 to TRBJ1-1; D is perhaps TRBD1 (6 bases). TRBV23-1 is reported as an ORF; its role is uncertain. V was shortened by 9 bases and J by 5 bases, with 7 bases between the two germline ends. The CDR3 covers 10 residues. CDR3 protein: CASQGTEAFF. The CDR3 nucleotides are TGCGCCAGTCAGGGGACTGAAGCTTTCTTT.

The chain links TRBV9 to TRBJ1-1; D gene unclear. V was trimmed by 0 bases and J by 3 bases, leaving 3 bases between them. In germline, CDR1 is SGDLS, CDR2 YYNGEE. This CDR3 contains 12 residues. The chain's CDR3 is CASSVGHTEAFF. In DNA form, the CDR3 reads TGTGCCAGCAGCGTAGGTCACACTGAAGCTTTCTTT.

This clone was observed a single time. The chain combines TRBV18 with TRBJ1-1, with D possibly matching TRBD1 (5 bases). This CDR3 contains 13 residues. CDR1 and CDR2 from the germline V gene are KGHSH and LQKENI. The V gene lost 6 bases and the J gene lost 3 bases, with 11 bases spanning the gap. In DNA, the CDR3 is TGTGCCAGCTCTCAATCCAGGGACACTGAAGCTTTCTTT. Translating gives CASSQSRDTEAFF.

This chain uses TRBV5-6 with TRBJ1-1, with TRBD1 identical over 9 bases. The CDR3 is 16 amino acids. V trimming: 3 bases; J trimming: 5 bases; junction bases outside the gene matches: 11. Per germline, CDR1 SGHDT and CDR2 YYEEEE. CDR3 protein: CASSSVPGQGSTEAFF. The CDR3 nucleotides read TGTGCCAGCAGCTCCGTCCCGGGACAGGGATCAACTGAAGCTTTCTTT.

CDR3 DNA: TGTGCCAGCACTCTGGCTGGCGGGACTTCCTACGAGCAGTACTTC. Amino acid sequence: CASTLAGGTSYEQYF. The rearrangement joins TRBV25-1 to TRBJ2-7, with D perhaps TRBD2 (6 bases). Germline V gives CDR1 MGHDK, CDR2 SYGVNS. Trimming stripped 7 bases from V and 1 base from J, with 17 bases between. This CDR3 region has 15 residues.

This clone came up a few times. The J gene is TRBJ2-3, the V gene TRBV6-4; D is perhaps TRBD2 (6 bases). The V gene lost 2 bases and the J gene lost 1 base, with 10 bases spanning the gap. The CDR3 consists of 15 residues. The germline gives CDR1 MRHNA, CDR2 SNTAGT. CDR3 sequence: CASSDGGTGTDTQYF. CDR3 nucleotides: TGTGCCAGCAGTGACGGAGGGACGGGCACAGATACGCAGTATTTT.

CDR3 DNA: TGTGCCAGCTCACCGCGGGCAGGGTTCAACTCTGGAAACACCATATATTTT. As protein: CASSPRAGFNSGNTIYF. The chain has TRBV18 and TRBJ1-3, with a possible D match to TRBD1 (5 bases). V lost 3 bases and J 0 bases, leaving 15 bases between the germline ends. Germline V CDR1 and CDR2: KGHSH, LQKENI. This CDR3 is built from 17 residues.